These T cell receptor beta chains were read from a single sample in a study of identical twins. TCRdb re-called the 5' RACE reads through MiXCR, storing one row per CDR3 protein. The profile shows about 660,000 distinct CDR3 sequences, around 8.3% of them singletons. In addition, the sample was reused for a study of yellow fever vaccine responses in identical twins.

The sequencing sample was made of PBMCs. These receptors came from a woman aged 18-35 years in good health. The CDR3 runs from the conserved cysteine through the conserved F or W. D genes are given only for firm matches. The size field is filled for only some rows; it gives once, few, many or a size class.

v_call,d_call,clone_size,j_call,cdr3_aa,cdr3_nt
TRBV24-1,TRBD1,.,TRBJ2-3,CATSDLGTGVRDTQYF,TGTGCCACCAGTGATTTGGGGACAGGGGTCAGGGATACGCAGTATTTT
TRBV29-1,TRBD2,.,TRBJ2-7,CSVYTTSGRYEQYF,TGCAGCGTATACACTACTAGCGGGAGATACGAGCAGTACTTC
TRBV20-1,.,few,TRBJ2-7,CSAREGKDYEQYF,TGCAGTGCTAGAGAGGGGAAGGACTACGAGCAGTACTTC
TRBV28,.,.,TRBJ2-1,CASRTGNLYNEQFF,TGTGCCAGCAGAACAGGGAACCTATACAATGAGCAGTTCTTC
TRBV11-2,TRBD1,many,TRBJ2-5,CASSKRHPGQGSSGETQYF,TGTGCCAGCAGCAAACGCCATCCGGGACAGGGGTCCTCGGGTGAGACCCAGTACTTC
TRBV4-1,TRBD1,many,TRBJ2-7,CASSPGQGPSYEQYF,TGCGCCAGCAGCCCCGGACAGGGACCATCCTACGAGCAGTACTTC
TRBV7-2,.,few,TRBJ2-3,CASSGGQSSTDTQYF,TGTGCCAGCAGCGGAGGACAGTCTAGCACAGATACGCAGTATTTT
TRBV29-1,.,many,TRBJ2-1,CSAGTSFSGNEQFF,TGCAGCGCTGGTACTAGCTTCAGTGGCAATGAGCAGTTCTTC
TRBV7-8,.,.,TRBJ2-7,CASTPEGESSYEQYF,TGTGCCAGCACTCCGGAGGGAGAGAGCTCCTACGAGCAGTACTTC
TRBV5-4,.,.,TRBJ2-1,CASSSFEVSGLTYNEQFF,TGTGCCAGCAGCTCATTCGAGGTGAGCGGGCTTACCTACAATGAGCAGTTCTTC
TRBV24-1,.,many,TRBJ2-1,CATSVGDNEQFF,TGTGCCACCAGTGTAGGGGATAATGAGCAGTTCTTC
TRBV10-3,TRBD1,few,TRBJ2-3,CAISDPSERGQGGSDTQYF,TGTGCCATCAGTGATCCCTCAGAACGCGGACAGGGCGGGTCAGATACGCAGTATTTT
TRBV4-3,TRBD2,few,TRBJ2-3,CASSQERAGLTDTQYF,TGCGCCAGCAGCCAAGAGCGAGCGGGGCTCACAGATACGCAGTATTTT
TRBV29-1,.,many,TRBJ2-2,CSVEADRTGELFF,TGCAGCGTTGAGGCGGATCGGACCGGGGAGCTGTTTTTT
TRBV4-3,.,few,TRBJ2-7,CASSQAPSYEQYF,TGCGCCAGCAGCCAAGCCCCCTCCTACGAGCAGTACTTC
TRBV7-9,.,many,TRBJ2-7,CASSLAAGVYEQYF,TGTGCCAGCAGCTTAGCGGCTGGGGTTTACGAGCAGTACTTC
TRBV4-2,TRBD2,few,TRBJ2-3,CASSQEGHSGSLTDTQYF,TGTGCCAGCAGCCAAGAGGGTCATAGCGGGAGCCTCACAGATACGCAGTATTTT
TRBV18,.,many,TRBJ1-1,CASSPAEATFEAFF,TGTGCCAGCTCACCTGCCGAGGCCACGTTTGAAGCTTTCTTT
TRBV6-1,.,few,TRBJ2-2,CASRLLTVTGELFF,TGTGCCAGCAGGCTCCTGACAGTCACCGGGGAGCTGTTTTTT
TRBV10-3,TRBD2,.,TRBJ2-2,CAISVISSGVNTGELFF,TGTGCCATCAGTGTAATCTCGAGCGGGGTGAACACCGGGGAGCTGTTTTTT
TRBV27,TRBD2,.,TRBJ2-1,CASSLGLAGGQTHSYNEQFF,TGTGCCAGCAGTTTGGGACTAGCGGGGGGCCAGACGCACTCCTACAATGAGCAGTTCTTC
TRBV4-1,TRBD1,.,TRBJ2-7,CASSQAQGATYEQYF,TGCGCCAGCAGCCAAGCGCAGGGGGCCACCTACGAGCAGTACTTC
TRBV28,.,few,TRBJ2-3,CASSPAHLQGTDTQYF,TGTGCCAGCAGCCCCGCTCATCTACAGGGAACGGATACGCAGTATTTT
TRBV20-1,.,few,TRBJ2-5,CSARIPGGETQYF,TGCAGTGCTAGAATACCGGGTGGAGAGACCCAGTACTTC
TRBV4-1,TRBD2,.,TRBJ2-1,CASSQDSGGAAYNEQFF,TGCGCCAGCAGCCAAGACTCGGGGGGGGCGGCCTACAATGAGCAGTTCTTC
TRBV11-2,TRBD2,many,TRBJ2-3,CASSPGTSGGGGPDTQYF,TGTGCCAGCAGCCCCGGGACTAGCGGGGGAGGAGGTCCAGATACGCAGTATTTT
TRBV5-4,.,.,TRBJ1-2,CAGSRQGRLNYGYTF,TGTGCCGGCAGCCGTCAGGGCCGCCTTAACTATGGCTACACCTTC
TRBV12-3/TRBV12-4,.,few,TRBJ2-7,CASSLLGEAEQYF,TGTGCCAGCAGTTTACTAGGAGAGGCCGAGCAGTACTTC
TRBV4-2,TRBD1,many,TRBJ1-6,CASSQETGGRTPLHF,TGTGCCAGCAGCCAGGAGACAGGGGGCAGGACACCCCTCCACTTT
TRBV29-1,TRBD1,few,TRBJ2-3,CSSPGTGTDTQYF,TGCAGCTCCCCCGGGACAGGTACAGATACGCAGTATTTT
TRBV27,TRBD2,few,TRBJ2-1,CASSLVREDYNEQFF,TGTGCCAGCAGTTTAGTGCGGGAGGACTACAATGAGCAGTTCTTC
TRBV7-8,TRBD1,many,TRBJ1-2,CASSLVGTGEYGYTF,TGTGCCAGCAGCTTAGTAGGGACAGGGGAATATGGCTACACCTTC
TRBV5-1,.,many,TRBJ2-7,CASSLVQQAWDEQYF,TGCGCCAGCAGCTTGGTCCAACAGGCCTGGGACGAGCAGTACTTC
TRBV25-1,TRBD1,.,TRBJ2-7,CAKARGQHYEQYF,TGTGCCAAAGCCAGGGGGCAGCATTACGAGCAGTACTTC
TRBV20-1,.,few,TRBJ2-1,CSAIDRGRPYNEQFF,TGCAGTGCTATTGATCGGGGGAGGCCCTACAATGAGCAGTTCTTC
TRBV12-3/TRBV12-4,.,few,TRBJ2-3,CASSLGWLENLDTQYF,TGTGCCAGCAGTTTAGGATGGCTAGAGAATTTAGATACGCAGTATTTT
TRBV6-1,TRBD1,few,TRBJ1-5,CASNPTGGGQPQHF,TGTGCCAGCAACCCGACAGGGGGCGGACAGCCCCAGCATTTT
TRBV20-1,.,few,TRBJ2-1,CSARDLAEQFF,TGCAGTGCTAGAGATCTCGCAGAGCAGTTCTTC
TRBV3-1,.,many,TRBJ2-7,CASSLQRESYEQYF,TGTGCCAGCAGTCTTCAACGGGAGAGCTACGAGCAGTACTTC
TRBV20-1,.,.,TRBJ2-7,CSAPTPGHRVHEQYF,TGCAGTGCCCCAACCCCCGGCCACAGGGTACACGAGCAGTACTTC
TRBV4-3,.,.,TRBJ1-5,CASSQDGAHNQPQHF,TGCGCCAGCAGCCAAGACGGGGCACACAATCAGCCCCAGCATTTT
TRBV7-9,.,.,TRBJ1-1,CASRGQGKNMNTEAFF,TGTGCCAGCCGCGGGCAGGGTAAAAACATGAACACTGAAGCTTTCTTT
TRBV29-1,.,few,TRBJ1-1,CSVTLYTEAFF,TGCAGTGTCACACTCTACACTGAAGCTTTCTTT
TRBV7-2,.,many,TRBJ2-5,CASSRWSGRETQYF,TGTGCCAGCAGCCGTTGGTCAGGGAGGGAGACCCAGTACTTC
TRBV5-6,TRBD2,few,TRBJ2-2,CASSLVASGGRRTGELFF,TGTGCCAGCAGCTTGGTCGCTAGCGGGGGCAGGAGGACCGGGGAGCTGTTTTTT
TRBV3-1,TRBD2,.,TRBJ2-3,CASSLRSGTSGYRTDTQYF,TGTGCCAGCAGTTTAAGATCCGGGACTAGCGGATACCGCACAGATACGCAGTATTTT
TRBV7-9,.,many,TRBJ2-1,CASSFGNISYNEQFF,TGTGCCAGCAGCTTCGGCAATATTTCCTACAATGAGCAGTTCTTC
TRBV4-2,.,few,TRBJ1-1,CASRYTEAGRNTEAFF,TGTGCCAGCAGATACACGGAGGCAGGGAGGAACACTGAAGCTTTCTTT
TRBV29-1,.,few,TRBJ1-2,CSVSALDSLYGYTF,TGCAGCGTTAGTGCCCTGGACAGCCTATATGGCTACACCTTC
TRBV4-3,TRBD1,many,TRBJ1-5,CASSQNTGVNSNQPQHF,TGCGCCAGCAGCCAAAATACAGGGGTTAATAGCAATCAGCCCCAGCATTTT